This T cell receptor (beta chain) was recovered during a study of T cell changes during pregnancy in multiple sclerosis. V dropped 3 bases and J dropped 6; count of bases not matched to a gene: 9. Germline assignment: CDR1 LGHNA and CDR2 YSLEER. This CDR3 has 17 amino acids. TCRdb's copy holds only in-frame clones and misses some; the assay was immunoSEQ multiplex PCR. The data contain about 55,000 clones, around 93% of them singletons. The chain recombines TRBV4-3 with TRBJ2-2, with 11 bases identical to TRBD2. The sequenced sample was CD8+ T cells from peripheral blood mononuclear cells, obtained in the second trimester of pregnancy. The clonotype originates from a female donor with multiple sclerosis, enrolled in a pregnancy study. Written as DNA, the CDR3 is TGCGCCAGCAGCCAGGCTAGCGGGGGGACTGTCTCCGGGGAGCTGTTTTTT. It is translated as CASSQASGGTVSGELFF.